This is a list of T cell receptor beta chains from one sample in a study of PD-1 blockade in classical Hodgkin lymphoma. The table came from immunoSEQ multiplex PCR; TCRdb's copy has only in-frame clones and leaves some out. The sample consists of about 99,000 clones, 75% to 85% of them appearing once. This material consisted of peripheral blood mononuclear cells (PBMCs), taken before the second cycle of nivolumab. All receptors come from a human donor with classical Hodgkin lymphoma. The CDR3 runs from the conserved cysteine through the conserved F or W. A D gene is named only where the DNA matches it firmly. A row's size may be missing; if present it is once, few, many or a size class.

cdr3_aa	cdr3_nt	j_call	v_call	clone_size	d_call
CASLSSGSYEQYF	TGTGCCAGCCTTAGTAGCGGGTCCTACGAGCAGTACTTC	TRBJ2-7	TRBV10-3	NA	TRBD2
CARAGRVYGYTF	TGTGCCAGAGCCGGACGGGTCTATGGCTACACCTTC	TRBJ1-2	TRBV19	NA	NA
CASGQGNYEQYF	TGCGCCAGTGGACAGGGGAACTACGAGCAGTACTTC	TRBJ2-7	TRBV5-4	NA	TRBD1
CASSYRGRNTEAFF	TGTGCCAGCAGTTACCGGGGGAGGAACACTGAAGCTTTCTTT	TRBJ1-1	TRBV6-5	NA	NA
CASSLAGTGYVYEQYF	TGTGCCAGCAGCTTAGCGGGGACAGGGTATGTCTACGAGCAGTACTTC	TRBJ2-7	TRBV7-8	NA	TRBD1
CAISQAGGYEQYF	TGTGCCATCAGCCAGGCAGGGGGCTACGAGCAGTACTTC	TRBJ2-7	TRBV10-3	once	TRBD1
CASSFSHSNQPQHF	TGTGCCAGCAGTTTTAGTCATAGCAATCAGCCCCAGCATTTT	TRBJ1-5	TRBV27	NA	NA
CASSTAGVPKETQYF	TGTGCCAGTAGTACCGCAGGGGTACCAAAAGAGACCCAGTACTTC	TRBJ2-5	TRBV19	NA	NA
CASSGVGTSGTQYF	TGTGCCAGCAGCGGGGTTGGGACTAGCGGGACCCAGTACTTC	TRBJ2-5	TRBV7-7	few	TRBD2
CASSERNTEAFF	TGTGCCAGCTCCGAGAGAAACACTGAAGCTTTCTTT	TRBJ1-1	TRBV28	few	NA
CASSSLQFGLATEAFF	TGTGCCAGCAGTTCCTTACAATTTGGCTTGGCGACTGAAGCTTTCTTT	TRBJ1-1	TRBV28	NA	NA
CASTRGVYQPQHF	TGTGCCAGCACGCGGGGGGTATATCAGCCCCAGCATTTT	TRBJ1-5	TRBV19	NA	NA
CATSKGHSKNIQYF	TGTGCCACCAGCAAGGGACACAGCAAAAACATTCAGTACTTC	TRBJ2-4	TRBV15	NA	NA
CASSSVRSYEQYF	TGTGCCAGCTCCTCGGTCCGATCCTACGAGCAGTACTTC	TRBJ2-7	TRBV7-2	NA	NA
CASSNAGTGSYEQYF	TGTGCCAGCTCAAACGCCGGGACGGGGAGCTACGAGCAGTACTTC	TRBJ2-7	TRBV6-5	few	NA
CAWRGSHGYTF	TGTGCCTGGAGAGGCAGCCATGGCTACACCTTC	TRBJ1-2	TRBV30	few	NA
CASSFPPRGGGAYNEQFF	TGTGCCAGCAGCTTTCCCCCAAGGGGAGGAGGAGCCTACAATGAGCAGTTCTTC	TRBJ2-1	TRBV5-4	NA	NA
CAISESKALSSYEQYF	TGTGCCATCAGTGAGTCAAAAGCGCTGAGCTCCTACGAGCAGTACTTC	TRBJ2-7	TRBV10-3	NA	NA
CSVATSGGDQETQYF	TGCAGCGTAGCAACTAGCGGGGGGGACCAAGAGACCCAGTACTTC	TRBJ2-5	TRBV29-1	NA	TRBD2
CAWSPAGRPQHF	TGTGCCTGGAGTCCGGCAGGTAGGCCCCAGCATTTT	TRBJ1-5	TRBV30	NA	NA
CASRGTVALNYGYTF	TGTGCCAGTAGGGGGACAGTGGCTCTTAACTATGGCTACACCTTC	TRBJ1-2	TRBV19	NA	TRBD1
CAISDVGRRRETQYF	TGTGCCATCAGTGACGTTGGACGGAGGAGAGAGACCCAGTACTTC	TRBJ2-5	TRBV10-3	NA	NA
CASSSTGGPETQYF	TGTGCCAGCAGCTCGACAGGGGGCCCAGAGACCCAGTACTTC	TRBJ2-5	TRBV5-4	NA	TRBD1
CASSPQAGGTGELFF	TGTGCCAGCTCACCACAGGCAGGGGGCACCGGGGAGCTGTTTTTT	TRBJ2-2	TRBV18	NA	TRBD1
CASSLDARETQYF	TGTGCCAGCAGCTTAGATGCACGAGAGACCCAGTACTTC	TRBJ2-5	TRBV7-2	NA	NA
CASQGREGYTDTQYF	TGTGCCAGCCAGGGGCGGGAGGGGTACACAGATACGCAGTATTTT	TRBJ2-3	TRBV7-8	NA	TRBD2
CAGGPNYEQYF	TGTGCAGGGGGGCCAAACTACGAGCAGTACTTC	TRBJ2-7	TRBV30	NA	NA
CASSLDFGTGTYEQYF	TGTGCCAGCAGCTTAGATTTCGGGACAGGGACTTACGAGCAGTACTTC	TRBJ2-7	TRBV7-9	once	TRBD1
CASSEDGSFGWELFF	TGTGCCAGCAGTGAGGACGGGAGCTTCGGTTGGGAGCTGTTTTTT	TRBJ2-2	TRBV6-1	once	NA
CASSYGGPEAFF	TGTGCCAGCAGTTACGGAGGTCCTGAAGCTTTCTTT	TRBJ1-1	TRBV6-5	NA	NA
CASSEAGVAQETQYF	TGTGCCAGCAGTGAAGCCGGAGTAGCCCAAGAGACCCAGTACTTC	TRBJ2-5	TRBV6-1	NA	NA
CASSLDRGAYEQYF	TGCGCCAGCAGCTTGGACAGGGGTGCTTACGAGCAGTACTTC	TRBJ2-7	TRBV5-1	few	TRBD1
CASSYPNTEAFF	TGTGCCAGCAGCTATCCTAACACTGAAGCTTTCTTT	TRBJ1-1	TRBV7-9	NA	NA
CASSVKGNQPQHF	TGTGCCAGCAGTGTTAAGGGAAATCAGCCCCAGCATTTT	TRBJ1-5	TRBV6-5	NA	NA
CAISDARAGETQYF	TGTGCCATCAGTGACGCGAGGGCTGGAGAGACCCAGTACTTC	TRBJ2-5	TRBV10-3	NA	NA
CASSLGFGNYEQYF	TGTGCCAGCAGCTTAGGTTTCGGAAACTACGAGCAGTACTTC	TRBJ2-7	TRBV7-2	NA	NA
CASSSPRRSGRGNEQFF	TGTGCCAGCAGTTCCCCCAGGAGAAGCGGGAGAGGCAATGAGCAGTTCTTC	TRBJ2-1	TRBV28	NA	TRBD2
CASSVSQGFYGYTF	TGTGCCAGCAGTGTCTCACAGGGGTTCTATGGCTACACCTTC	TRBJ1-2	TRBV6-1	NA	TRBD1
CASSQRTGGEAFF	TGTGCCAGTAGTCAACGGACAGGCGGTGAAGCTTTCTTT	TRBJ1-1	TRBV19	NA	TRBD1
CASSPRRTQNTEAFF	TGTGCCAGCTCACCTCGGAGGACACAGAACACTGAAGCTTTCTTT	TRBJ1-1	TRBV18	NA	NA
CASSQVGRDTDTQYF	TGCGCCAGCAGCCAAGTTGGCCGGGACACAGATACGCAGTATTTT	TRBJ2-3	TRBV4-3	NA	NA
CASTPFSGTDKNYGYTF	TGTGCCAGCACCCCCTTCTCCGGGACAGACAAAAACTATGGCTACACCTTC	TRBJ1-2	TRBV7-8	NA	TRBD1
CASSPPEQYF	TGCGCCAGCAGCCCCCCCGAGCAGTACTTC	TRBJ2-7	TRBV23-1	NA	NA
CASSLALREGEAFF	TGTGCCAGCAGCTTAGCGCTGAGGGAGGGCGAAGCTTTCTTT	TRBJ1-1	TRBV7-9	NA	NA
CSGQNTGELFF	TGCAGCGGACAGAACACCGGGGAGCTGTTTTTT	TRBJ2-2	TRBV29-1	NA	NA
CASSRRDFRDTQYF	TGTGCCAGCAGCCGACGGGACTTCAGAGATACGCAGTATTTT	TRBJ2-3	TRBV5-6	NA	NA
CASSISLGYGYTF	TGTGCCAGCAGCATCTCCCTTGGCTATGGCTACACCTTC	TRBJ1-2	TRBV7-8	NA	NA
CASSGGTYEQYF	TGTGCCAGCTCAGGGGGAACCTACGAGCAGTACTTC	TRBJ2-7	TRBV18	few	NA
CASSGQSNQPQHF	TGTGCCAGCTCGGGACAGAGCAATCAGCCCCAGCATTTT	TRBJ1-5	TRBV2	few	TRBD1
CASSGLAGSGELFF	TGTGCCAGCAGCGGACTAGCGGGAAGCGGGGAGCTGTTTTTT	TRBJ2-2	TRBV11-2	few	TRBD2
CASSPVSGSGNTGELFF	TGTGCCAGCAGCCCCGTTAGCGGGAGCGGGAACACCGGGGAGCTGTTTTTT	TRBJ2-2	TRBV5-4	once	TRBD2
CASRDSLAGGPGEQYF	TGTGCCAGCAGGGACTCCTTAGCGGGAGGGCCAGGTGAGCAGTACTTC	TRBJ2-7	TRBV2	NA	TRBD2
CASSPMGGNTEAFF	TGTGCCAGCAGCCCCATGGGGGGAAACACTGAAGCTTTCTTT	TRBJ1-1	TRBV7-2	NA	NA
CASRGPLGTYEQYF	TGTGCCAGTAGGGGGCCACTTGGAACCTACGAGCAGTACTTC	TRBJ2-7	TRBV19	NA	NA
CASSKVELAGYQETQYF	TGTGCCAGCAGCAAAGTCGAGCTAGCGGGGTACCAAGAGACCCAGTACTTC	TRBJ2-5	TRBV21-1	NA	NA
CASSEAGFSTDTQYF	TGTGCCAGCAGTGAAGCGGGTTTTAGCACAGATACGCAGTATTTT	TRBJ2-3	TRBV2	NA	NA
CASSSGTHEYEQYF	TGTGCCAGCAGCTCCGGGACTCATGAGTACGAGCAGTACTTC	TRBJ2-7	TRBV7-9	NA	NA
CASSVKVAGDGYTF	TGTGCCAGCAGCGTAAAGGTAGCAGGTGATGGCTACACCTTC	TRBJ1-2	TRBV9	medium-sized	NA